The 29 T cell receptor beta chains listed next were all sequenced from one sample in a study of T cell responses to AZD1222 COVID-19 vaccine. The repertoire was sequenced with immunoSEQ multiplex PCR; TCRdb's copy has only in-frame clones and lacks some. The sample carries 66,000 or so clones, approximately 85% recorded once. The source material was peripheral blood, sampled on day 0 of MenACWY control vaccination. These receptors were obtained from an adult in good health.

The chain has TRBV7-2 and TRBJ2-3; 8 nucleotides line up with TRBD2. The ends lost 0 bases at V and 1 base at J; junction bases unmatched: 0. Germline assignment: CDR1 SGHTA and CDR2 FQGNSA. CDR3 length: 15 residues. The DNA for the CDR3 is TGTGCCAGCAGCTTAGCAGCGGGGGGCACAGATACGCAGTATTTT. Translating it yields CASSLAAGGTDTQYF.

This chain uses TRBV2 with TRBJ2-4; D unresolved. This CDR3 contains 13 residues. Germline values: CDR1 SNHLY, CDR2 FYNNEI. Trimming took 7 bases from V and 8 from J, leaving 15 bases between them. The CDR3 is CASKDRALDIQYF. The DNA for the CDR3 is TGTGCCAGCAAGGATAGGGCCTTGGACATTCAGTACTTC.

This chain connects TRBV10-2 to TRBJ2-1; the D is unclear. Germline V gene lookup returns CDR1 WSHSY and CDR2 SAAADI. V lost 4 bases and J lost 9, with 10 bases in between. This CDR3 contains 12 residues. For the CDR3, the DNA is TGCGCCAGCAGTGTGGTGTTGGGTGAGCAGTTCTTC. Translating gives CASSVVLGEQFF.

The chain employs TRBV18 and TRBJ1-1; a possible D gene is TRBD1 (6 bases). The CDR3 sequence is 13 residues long. The V end lost 5 bases, the J end lost 1 base, and 8 bases lay between the germline ends. Germline V gene data show CDR1 as KGHSH and CDR2 as LQKENI. CDR3 sequence reads: CASSGQPNTEAFF. CDR3 DNA sequence: TGTGCCAGCTCAGGACAGCCGAACACTGAAGCTTTCTTT. The variable domain in full, with the rest retrieved from reference TRBV18 and TRBJ1-1, is NAGVMQNPRHLVRRRGQEARLRCSPMKGHSHVYWYRQLPEEGLKFMVYLQKENIIDESGMPKERFSAEFPKEGPSILRIQQVVRGDSAAYFCASSGQPNTEAFFGQGTRLTVV.

This clone was found once. The V gene is TRBV10-1, the J gene TRBJ2-1, with D perhaps given as TRBD1 or TRBD2 (5 bases each). Germline V lookup: CDR1 WNHNN, CDR2 SYGVQD (reference sequence). The V end was cut by 0 bases, the J end by 5 bases, with 17 bases between. This CDR3 is 17 amino acids long. CDR3 sequence: CASSESSLVWDHNEQFF. In DNA form, the CDR3 reads TGCGCCAGCAGTGAGTCGAGTCTAGTTTGGGACCACAATGAGCAGTTCTTC.

The gene calls are TRBV28 and TRBJ1-2, with D unresolved. The CDR3 has 16 amino acids. Germline V lookup: CDR1 MDHEN, CDR2 SYDVKM. The ends were cut back, 5 bases at V and 3 bases at J, with 19 bases in the middle. CDR3 loop: CASSTIGRPRDYGYTF. CDR3 nucleotide sequence: TGTGCCAGCAGTACTATAGGGAGGCCCCGGGACTATGGCTACACCTTC.

The rearrangement uses TRBV28 and TRBJ1-5; possibly TRBD1 for D (6 bases). The V end lost 6 bases, the J end lost 0 bases, and 12 bases lay between the germline ends. Germline assignment: CDR1 MDHEN and CDR2 SYDVKM. The CDR3 has 15 amino acids. The CDR3 region has the DNA TGTGCCAGCAGGGAGGGGGGATCTAGCAATCAGCCCCAGCATTTT. Residues: CASREGGSSNQPQHF. Based on the CDR3 plus reference TRBV28 and TRBJ1-5, the full variable domain is DVKVTQSSRYLVKRTGEKVFLECVQDMDHENMFWYRQDPGLGLRLIYFSYDVKMKEKGDIPEGYSVSREKKERFSLILESASTNQTSMYLCASREGGSSNQPQHFGDGTRLSIL.

The rearrangement joins TRBV19 to TRBJ1-1; no reliable D call. Trimming removed 3 bases at V and 1 base at J, with 12 bases between. This CDR3 has 15 residues. Germline V gene lookup returns CDR1 LNHDA and CDR2 SQIVND (reference sequence). CDR3 sequence (DNA): TGTGCCAGTAGTATTCGGGGTGAGTGGAACACTGAAGCTTTCTTT. Translated: CASSIRGEWNTEAFF.

This clone was found once. The gene calls are TRBV5-1 and TRBJ1-1; D uncertain. Germline V lookup: CDR1 SGHRS, CDR2 YFSETQ. This CDR3 is built from 14 residues. V lost 3 bases, J lost 2 bases, and 11 bases lay in between. CDR3 nucleotide sequence: TGCGCCAGCAGCTCCGGAGGTAGAAACACTGAAGCTTTCTTT. Its protein is CASSSGGRNTEAFF.

This clone was counted once. The chain couples TRBV5-8 to TRBJ2-7; the match to TRBD1 covers 8 bases. This CDR3 spans 16 amino acids. From germline, CDR1 is SGHTS and CDR2 YDEGEE. V gave up 3 bases and J gave up 3 bases; unmatched junction bases: 11. Here the CDR3 reads CASSYTPGQVLYEQYF. CDR3 nucleotide sequence: TGTGCCAGCAGCTACACTCCGGGACAGGTTCTCTACGAGCAGTACTTC.

The chain uses TRBV7-2 and TRBJ1-2, with D perhaps matching TRBD1 (5 bases). The length of the CDR3 is 14 residues. Germline V lookup: CDR1 SGHTA, CDR2 FQGNSA. Trimming took off 1 base at V and 2 bases at J, with 8 bases between the two ends. CDR3 residues: CASSLVGGNYGYTF. In DNA form, the CDR3 reads TGTGCCAGCAGCTTAGTCGGGGGAAACTATGGCTACACCTTC.

The chain joins TRBV6-5 to TRBJ1-2; D gene uncertain. The CDR3 covers 14 residues. Germline V gives CDR1 MNHEY, CDR2 SVGAGI. V gave up 7 bases and J gave up 4 bases, with 16 bases separating them. In DNA form, the CDR3 reads TGTGCCAGCAAACCCGGAGGTATCCTCTATGGCTACACCTTC. Protein product: CASKPGGILYGYTF.

The chain uses TRBV5-1 and TRBJ2-1; TRBD1 aligns across 8 bases. The CDR3 is 15 residues long. CDR1 and CDR2 (germline): SGHRS, YFSETQ. V trimming: 7 bases; J trimming: 5 bases; junction bases outside the gene matches: 11. The CDR3 protein is CASGPRDRTDNEQFF. The CDR3 DNA is TGCGCCAGCGGACCCCGGGACAGGACGGACAATGAGCAGTTCTTC.

This chain joins TRBV6-5 and TRBJ1-1; 7 bases line up with TRBD1. With V trimmed by 7 bases and J by 3 bases, 8 bases remained unmatched. Germline values: CDR1 MNHEY, CDR2 SVGAGI. CDR3 length: 14 residues. The CDR3 protein is CASTRDSSHTEAFF. CDR3 DNA: TGTGCCAGCACCCGGGACAGTTCCCACACTGAAGCTTTCTTT.

This chain links TRBV7-3 with TRBJ2-7; 7 bases match TRBD1. CDR1 and CDR2 from the germline V gene are SGHTA and FQGTGA. The CDR3 covers 15 residues. J lost 3 bases, V lost 5 bases, and 10 bases had no gene match. CDR3 in amino acids: CASSPPTGTVYEQYF. CDR3 DNA sequence: TGTGCCAGCAGCCCACCGACAGGGACCGTCTACGAGCAGTACTTC.

In nucleotides, the CDR3 is TGTGCCAGCAGCCCCGGGACAGGGGGCGCGGGCTACACCTTC. Translation gives CASSPGTGGAGYTF. The chain is built from TRBV7-3 and TRBJ1-2; the match to TRBD1 covers 12 bases. Germline CDR1 and CDR2: SGHTA and FQGTGA. CDR3 length equals 14 residues. The trim removed 5 bases at V and 8 bases at J, leaving 6 bases unmatched.

The chain carries TRBV23-1 and TRBJ2-1; 8 bases map to TRBD2. TRBV23-1 is filed as an ORF, its function uncertain. CDR3 size: 17 residues. V was clipped by 4 bases and J by 0 bases; unmatched bases: 8. For the CDR3, the DNA is TGCGCCAGCAGTCCCCGCTCTAGCGGGCCCTCCTACAATGAGCAGTTCTTC. Translated, it gives CASSPRSSGPSYNEQFF.

V usage is TRBV19 and J usage is TRBJ2-1; D remains unclear. V shed 7 bases and J shed 6 bases, with 16 bases lying between them. The V gene's germline CDR1 is LNHDA and CDR2 SQIVND (reference sequence). The CDR3 contains 14 residues. The CDR3 coding sequence is TGTGCCAGTAAAGGGCCGGCCAAACCCAATGAGCAGTTCTTC. This sequence encodes CASKGPAKPNEQFF.

This clone was seen more than once but under ten times. The J gene is TRBJ1-4, the V gene TRBV11-2; a possible D gene is TRBD1 (5 bases). CDR3 length equals 15 residues. V shed 0 bases and J shed 5 bases, with 10 bases lying between them. CDR1 SGHAT and CDR2 FQNNGV come from the germline V gene. CDR3 residues: CASSLEAGGNEKLFF. CDR3 sequence (DNA): TGTGCCAGCAGCTTAGAAGCGGGGGGAAATGAAAAACTGTTTTTT.

The V call is TRBV3-1 (or the pseudogene TRBV3-2), the J call TRBJ2-2; weak D call: TRBD1 (5 bases). In germline, CDR1 is LGHDT, CDR2 YNNKEL (reference sequence). V shed 5 bases and J shed 2 bases, with 18 bases lying between them. This CDR3 is built from 17 residues. In DNA form, the CDR3 reads TGTGCCAGCAGCTTTGGGTTTTCAAGGGGAAACACCGGGGAGCTGTTTTTT. The encoded protein is CASSFGFSRGNTGELFF.

The chain employs TRBV27 and TRBJ1-1, with 7 bases that match TRBD1. Germline CDR1 is MNHEY and CDR2 is SMNVEV (reference sequence). V dropped 5 bases and J dropped 11; count of bases not matched to a gene: 8. This CDR3 region has 12 residues. Here the CDR3 DNA reads TGTGCCAGCAGTCCCCTCGAGGGACAGGCTTTCTTT. Protein sequence: CASSPLEGQAFF.

The chain links TRBV6-5 to TRBJ1-2; 7 positions agree with TRBD1. CDR1 is MNHEY, CDR2 SVGAGI, per germline. This CDR3 region has 16 residues. The V and J ends lost 2 bases and 3 bases, in that order; junction bases with no gene match: 9. CDR3: CASSYPRDRSYYGYTF. In DNA form, the CDR3 reads TGTGCCAGCAGTTACCCGAGGGACAGATCCTACTATGGCTACACCTTC.

J is TRBJ1-2 and V is TRBV7-2, with D hard to call. The V end was cut by 6 bases, the J end by 6 bases, with 14 bases between. Germline V lookup: CDR1 SGHTA, CDR2 FQGNSA. The CDR3 length is 13 residues. Here the CDR3 reads CASSQPQINGYTF. The CDR3 coding sequence is TGTGCCAGCAGTCAACCCCAAATCAATGGCTACACCTTC.

This chain joins TRBV6-2 or TRBV6-3 and TRBJ2-1; D is uncertain. V dropped 6 bases and J dropped 0 bases, with 6 bases sitting between them. The CDR3 is made up of 13 amino acids. Germline values: CDR1 MNHEY, CDR2 SVGEGT. This CDR3 is CASSPASYNEQFF. The CDR3 DNA is TGTGCCAGCAGCCCGGCCTCCTACAATGAGCAGTTCTTC.

Remarks on this clone: At the DNA level, this CDR3 is encoded by other sequences in the same sample as well. This sequence joins TRBV10-3 and TRBJ2-3; D is unclear. The CDR3 has 12 amino acids. Trimming pared 2 bases from V and 3 bases from J, leaving 3 bases between. In germline, CDR1 is ENHRY, CDR2 SYGVKD. CDR3 bases: TGTGCCATCAGTGAGGGTACAGATACGCAGTATTTT. This translates into CAISEGTDTQYF.

The gene calls are TRBV4-1 and TRBJ2-7; tentatively, D is TRBD2 (6 bases). V was trimmed by 0 bases and J by 5 bases, leaving 14 bases between them. The V gene's germline CDR1 is MGHRA and CDR2 YSYEKL. The CDR3 runs to 15 residues. The CDR3 loop reads CASSQDGVGTDEQYF. The DNA of the CDR3 is TGCGCCAGCAGCCAAGATGGAGTAGGGACTGACGAGCAGTACTTC.

CDR3: CSVGEGTEAFF. CDR3 nucleotides: TGCAGCGTGGGGGAGGGCACTGAAGCTTTCTTT. This rearrangement joins TRBV29-1 to TRBJ1-1; possibly TRBD1 for D (5 bases). Germline-derived CDR1 and CDR2 are SQVTM and ANQGSEA. Trimming left V 6 bases short and J 4 bases short, with 9 bases between. The CDR3 length is 11 residues.

The V call is TRBV6-5, the J call TRBJ2-7; 7 nucleotides match TRBD1. V trimming: 6 bases; J trimming: 1 base; junction bases outside the gene matches: 3. Germline V gene lookup returns CDR1 MNHEY and CDR2 SVGAGI. CDR3 length: 13 residues. The CDR3 spells CASRNRGSYEQYF. The CDR3 region has the DNA TGTGCCAGCAGGAACAGGGGTTCCTACGAGCAGTACTTC.

This clone appeared a single time. The chain combines TRBV5-5 with TRBJ2-2; unclear D gene. The CDR3 contains 14 residues. Trimming took 4 bases from V and 4 from J, leaving 11 bases between them. Per germline, CDR1 SGHKS and CDR2 YYEKEE (reference sequence). CDR3 sequence: CASSPHSVTGELFF. DNA for the CDR3: TGTGCCAGCAGCCCTCACTCCGTCACCGGGGAGCTGTTTTTT.